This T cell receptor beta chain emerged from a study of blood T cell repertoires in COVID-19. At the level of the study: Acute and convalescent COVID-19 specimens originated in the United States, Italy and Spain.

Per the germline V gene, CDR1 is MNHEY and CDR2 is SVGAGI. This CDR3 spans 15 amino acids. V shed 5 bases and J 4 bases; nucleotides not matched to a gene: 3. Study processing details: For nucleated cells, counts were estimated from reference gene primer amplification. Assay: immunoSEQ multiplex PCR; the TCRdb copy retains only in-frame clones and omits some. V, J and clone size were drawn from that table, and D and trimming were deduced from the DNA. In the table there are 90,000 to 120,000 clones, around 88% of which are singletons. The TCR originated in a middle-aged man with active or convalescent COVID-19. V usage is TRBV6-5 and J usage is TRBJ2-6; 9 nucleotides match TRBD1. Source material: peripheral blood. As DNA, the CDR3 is TGTGCCAGCAGTCGGACAGGGGAAGGGGCCAACGTCCTGACTTTC. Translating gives CASSRTGEGANVLTF.